These 10 T cell receptor beta chains share one sample of origin, sequenced in a study of cytomegalovirus exposure and HLA in healthy donors. The PCR was carried out with 60 Vbeta primers and 13 Jbeta primers. Profiled with immunoSEQ multiplex PCR; TCRdb holds only in-frame clones, not every one. In the table there are 250,000 to 350,000 clones, 80% to 90% of which are singletons. The sequencing sample was made of PBMCs. The receptors were gathered from a young woman in good health and CMV-seronegative.

V gene TRBV10-1 combines with J gene TRBJ2-3, with 8 bases lining up with TRBD2. Trimming cost V 1 base and J 3 bases; bases outside gene matches: 0. This CDR3 contains 14 residues. Germline values: CDR1 WNHNN, CDR2 SYGVQD (reference sequence). The CDR3 here is CASSELAGTDTQYF. The CDR3 DNA sequence: TGCGCCAGCAGTGAGTTAGCGGGGACAGATACGCAGTATTTT.

Only one count was recorded for this clone. This rearrangement joins TRBV14 to TRBJ2-7, with 8 bases fitting TRBD1. The CDR3 is made up of 17 amino acids. Germline loops: CDR1 SGHDN, CDR2 FVKESK. With V trimmed by 1 base and J by 0 bases, 8 bases remained unmatched. The CDR3 nucleotides are TGTGCCAGCAGCCAAGGTACTAGGGGACAGGACTCCTACGAGCAGTACTTC. Translation: CASSQGTRGQDSYEQYF.

The chain recombines TRBV19 with TRBJ1-2, with TRBD1 matching over 8 bases. The CDR3 is made up of 15 amino acids. With V trimmed by 7 bases and J by 8 bases, 15 bases remained unmatched. The germline gives CDR1 LNHDA, CDR2 SQIVND (reference sequence). As DNA, the CDR3 is TGTGCCAGTACCTTCGAACTGGTGGACAGGGCCGGCTACACCTTC. Its translation is CASTFELVDRAGYTF.

Regarding this clone: One end of the junction varies from germline; a read error may be responsible. The V gene is TRBV7-9, the J gene TRBJ2-4; no clear D. This CDR3 has 13 residues. The germline CDR1 and CDR2 sequences are SEHNR and FQNEAQ (reference sequence). The CDR3, as DNA: TGTTCCAGCAGCTTAGTTACAGAAAACATTCAGTACTTC. Translating it yields CSSSLVTENIQYF.

The gene calls are TRBV9 and TRBJ2-1; 7 bases are a match to TRBD2. The junction had 4 bases not matched to a gene; V was cut back by 3 bases and J by 4 bases. Germline V CDR1 and CDR2: SGDLS, YYNGEE. This CDR3 spans 14 amino acids. The CDR3 coding sequence is TGTGCCAGCAGCGCTCGGACTAGGTACAATGAGCAGTTCTTC. This gives the protein CASSARTRYNEQFF.

This sequence joins TRBV5-6 and TRBJ2-7; D call uncertain. The CDR3 sequence is 15 residues long. V shed 1 base and J shed 4 bases, with 15 bases lying between them. CDR1 is SGHDT and CDR2 is YYEEEE in the germline V gene. The CDR3 nucleotides are TGTGCCAGCAGCTTGTTACGGGTTAATAGTTACGAGCAGTACTTC. Protein product: CASSLLRVNSYEQYF.

This clone appeared once. The chain links TRBV19 to TRBJ2-7, with 9 bases fitting TRBD2. The CDR3 extends over 15 amino acids. V was clipped by 1 base and J by 7 bases; unmatched bases: 8. The germline V gene has CDR1 LNHDA and CDR2 SQIVND (reference sequence). The CDR3 is CASSIGLAGTREQYF. CDR3 sequence (DNA): TGTGCCAGTAGTATAGGTCTAGCGGGAACCCGGGAGCAGTACTTC.

This chain connects TRBV4-2 to TRBJ2-2, with 10 bases that match TRBD1. CDR1 is LGHNA, CDR2 YNFKEQ, per germline. This CDR3 is built from 14 residues. V lost 5 bases and J lost 6; bases outside the gene matches: 3. In DNA, the CDR3 is TGTGCCAGCAGCTGGGACAGGGGAGCCGGGGAGCTGTTTTTT. It is translated as CASSWDRGAGELFF.

The rearrangement links TRBV27 to TRBJ2-1, with 7 bases fitting TRBD2. Unmatched junction bases numbered 3, after V lost 2 bases and J lost 2 bases. CDR1 and CDR2 from the germline V gene are MNHEY and SMNVEV (reference sequence). The length of the CDR3 is 15 residues. CDR3 protein: CASSLAGVTYNEQFF. DNA for the CDR3: TGTGCCAGCAGTTTAGCGGGGGTGACCTACAATGAGCAGTTCTTC.

The V gene is TRBV9, the J gene TRBJ1-6; D is ambiguous. Germline V lookup: CDR1 SGDLS, CDR2 YYNGEE. Trimming removed 0 bases at V and 5 bases at J, with 12 bases between. The CDR3 has 16 amino acids. This CDR3 is CASSVGVGGDNSPLHF. The DNA for the CDR3 is TGTGCCAGCAGCGTAGGGGTAGGCGGAGATAATTCACCCCTCCACTTT.